The 30 T cell receptor beta chains below come from one sample, sequenced in a study of high-grade serous ovarian cancer treatment subgroups. The repertoire was sequenced with immunoSEQ multiplex PCR; TCRdb's copy has only in-frame clones and lacks some. The data contain over 4,500 clones, roughly 80% of them seen just once; the ten biggest clones take up nearly 10%. The tumor samples were collected prior to definitive surgery or chemotherapy. Sequences were obtained from tumor tissue. Every receptor here comes from a human donor with high-grade serous ovarian cancer.

The chain is built from TRBV11-2 and TRBJ2-7, with D maybe TRBD2 (5 bases). The germline V gene has CDR1 SGHAT and CDR2 FQNNGV. The V and J ends lost 0 bases and 7 bases respectively, with 10 bases between them. The CDR3 has 13 residues. CDR3 in amino acids: CASSLEAAGEQYF. The CDR3 DNA is TGTGCCAGCAGCTTAGAGGCGGCGGGTGAGCAGTACTTC.

This clone was recorded a few times. The rearrangement links TRBV19 to TRBJ1-1, with D unresolved. V lost 1 base and J 1 base, leaving 7 bases between the germline ends. CDR1 and CDR2 from the germline V gene are LNHDA and SQIVND (reference sequence). This CDR3 comprises 14 residues. As DNA, the CDR3 is TGTGCCAGTAGTATAGGTTATTCGAACACTGAAGCTTTCTTT. Its protein product is CASSIGYSNTEAFF.

V and J are TRBV2 and TRBJ2-5; 13 bases are a match to TRBD2. J gave up 5 bases and V 2 bases, and 8 bases lay outside the gene matches. Per the germline V gene, CDR1 is SNHLY and CDR2 is FYNNEI. The CDR3 is 17 residues long. CDR3 nucleotides: TGTGCCAGCAGTGAAAGGACTAGCGGGGGACTGAGGGAGACCCAGTACTTC. Its translation is CASSERTSGGLRETQYF.

This clone turned up a few times. CDR3 residues: CASSGANYGYTF. DNA of the CDR3: TGTGCCAGCAGCGGAGCTAACTATGGCTACACCTTC. V gene TRBV6-6 combines with J gene TRBJ1-2, with no clear D. V dropped 6 bases and J dropped 0 bases, with 5 bases sitting between them. The CDR3 is made up of 12 amino acids. The germline V gene has CDR1 MNHNY and CDR2 SVGAGI (reference sequence).

The chain is built from TRBV6-5 and TRBJ2-5; perhaps TRBD1 as D (5 bases). The closer fit of TRBJ2-7 to the DNA end suggests the J call may be wrong. Per the germline V gene, CDR1 is MNHEY and CDR2 is SVGAGI. The CDR3 is made up of 14 amino acids. In DNA form, the CDR3 reads TGTGCCAGCAGTTACGCAGGGCTGAGTCTCGAGCAGTACTTC. Translation gives CASSYAGLSLEQYF.

V gene TRBV7-9 combines with J gene TRBJ2-3; D assignment may be TRBD1 or TRBD2 (5 bases each). There are 15 residues in the CDR3. Trimming took 5 bases from V and 2 from J, leaving 14 bases between them. The germline CDR1 and CDR2 sequences are SEHNR and FQNEAQ (reference sequence). CDR3 bases: TGTGCCAGCAGCCCCCTGGGGGAGTCCACAGATACGCAGTATTTT. Protein sequence: CASSPLGESTDTQYF.

The rearrangement joins TRBV11-2 to TRBJ1-5; D unclear. The V end lost 5 bases, the J end lost 4 bases, and 9 bases lay between the germline ends. Germline assignment: CDR1 SGHAT and CDR2 FQNNGV. The CDR3 spans 13 residues. CDR3 DNA: TGTGCCAGCAGCGAGACGGTTAATCAGCCCCAGCATTTT. It is translated as CASSETVNQPQHF.

The chain recombines TRBV7-8 with TRBJ2-3; D tentatively reads TRBD1 or TRBD2 (5 bases each). Germline assignment: CDR1 SGHVS and CDR2 FQNEAQ. Trimming took off 2 bases at V and 6 bases at J, with 18 bases between the two ends. The CDR3 sequence is 16 residues long. The CDR3 here is CASSLSLWGSTDTQYF. In DNA form, the CDR3 reads TGTGCCAGCAGCTTATCTTTATGGGGGTCTACCGATACGCAGTATTTT.

The genes are TRBV11-2 and TRBJ2-2; possible D gene TRBD1, 5 bases. V was shortened by 5 bases and J by 1 base, with 8 bases between the two germline ends. This CDR3 comprises 14 residues. The germline V gene has CDR1 SGHAT and CDR2 FQNNGV. The CDR3 region has the DNA TGTGCCAGCAGCATCGACAGGAACACCGGGGAGCTGTTTTTT. As protein: CASSIDRNTGELFF.

The chain joins TRBV7-2 to TRBJ1-1; D call uncertain. CDR1 SGHTA and CDR2 FQGNSA come from the germline V gene. With 0 bases removed from V and 4 bases from J, the gap between germline ends came to 9 bases. The CDR3 extends over 14 amino acids. CDR3 amino acids: CASSLAWGTTEAFF. The CDR3 nucleotides read TGTGCCAGCAGCTTAGCCTGGGGTACCACTGAAGCTTTCTTT.

V usage is TRBV10-2 and J usage is TRBJ2-1; D might be TRBD1 (6 bases). Germline CDR1 and CDR2: WSHSY and SAAADI. The CDR3 spans 14 residues. Trimming took 3 bases from V and 6 from J, leaving 12 bases between them. The chain's CDR3 is CASSDLGAGNEQFF. As DNA, the CDR3 is TGCGCCAGCAGTGACCTGGGGGCTGGCAATGAGCAGTTCTTC.

This clone has just one count. This CDR3 reads CASSLALTGQANTEAFF. Written as DNA, the CDR3 is TGTGCCAGCAGCTTAGCGCTAACGGGACAGGCGAACACTGAAGCTTTCTTT. The chain recombines TRBV7-2 with TRBJ1-1, with TRBD1 matching over 8 bases. The CDR3 has 17 residues. The V and J ends lost 0 bases and 1 base, in that order; junction bases with no gene match: 7. Germline CDR1 SGHTA, CDR2 FQGNSA.

This clone was observed a single time. V is TRBV10-3 and J is TRBJ1-2; TRBD1 matches 7 bases. Germline lookup yields CDR1 ENHRY and CDR2 SYGVKD. There are 16 residues in the CDR3. V dropped 2 bases and J dropped 2; count of bases not matched to a gene: 8. CDR3 protein: CAISEGLGQDNYGYTF. The CDR3 coding sequence is TGTGCCATCAGTGAGGGCCTTGGACAGGACAACTATGGCTACACCTTC.

The chain has TRBV5-1 and TRBJ2-5, with D tentatively TRBD2 (5 bases). Germline lookup yields CDR1 SGHRS and CDR2 YFSETQ. Between the trimmed V and J ends, which lost 3 bases and 5 bases, there was a span of 14 bases. This CDR3 has 14 amino acids. The CDR3 reads CASSYGSGRETQYF. The DNA for the CDR3 is TGCGCCAGCAGCTACGGAAGCGGCAGGGAGACCCAGTACTTC.

V gene TRBV5-4 combines with J gene TRBJ2-7; TRBD2 agrees at 11 bases. CDR1 SGHNT and CDR2 YYREEE come from the germline V gene (reference sequence). Trimming removed 5 bases from V and 5 bases from J; junction bases left unmatched: 9. This CDR3 is 15 amino acids long. The CDR3 region has the DNA TGTGCCAGCAGTCCACTAGCGGGAGCGTTAGACGAGCAGTACTTC. Amino acid sequence: CASSPLAGALDEQYF.

CDR3 nucleotide sequence: TGTGCCAGCAGAGGGCACACTGAAGCTTTCTTT. Translating gives CASRGHTEAFF. This sequence joins TRBV5-6 and TRBJ1-1; D remains ambiguous. The CDR3 is 11 residues long. Trimming took 5 bases from V and 3 from J, leaving 5 bases between them. Germline lookup yields CDR1 SGHDT and CDR2 YYEEEE.

The rearrangement joins TRBV19 to TRBJ2-1, with D unclear. CDR1 LNHDA and CDR2 SQIVND come from the germline V gene (reference sequence). This CDR3 has 13 residues. Trimming stripped 5 bases from V and 6 bases from J, with 11 bases between. CDR3: CASSVYGVNEQFF. CDR3 nucleotides: TGTGCCAGTAGTGTCTATGGCGTCAATGAGCAGTTCTTC.

This sequence joins TRBV25-1 and TRBJ2-3, with 11 bases aligning to TRBD1. Losses at the gene ends were 10 bases for V and 4 bases for J; bases not matched to a gene: 7. The germline V gene has CDR1 MGHDK and CDR2 SYGVNS. The CDR3 covers 14 residues. This CDR3 reads CATAPGQGADTQYF. The DNA for the CDR3 is TGTGCCACCGCACCGGGACAGGGGGCAGATACGCAGTATTTT. Drawing the rest from reference TRBV25-1 and TRBJ2-3, the complete variable domain is EADIYQTPRYLVIGTGKKITLECSQTMGHDKMYWYQQDPGMELHLIHYSYGVNSTEKGDLSSESTVSRIRTEHFPLTLESARPSHTSQYLCATAPGQGADTQYFGPGTRLTVL.

This clone was found once. J is TRBJ2-3 and V is TRBV5-1; D is perhaps TRBD1 or TRBD2 (6 bases each). In germline, CDR1 is SGHRS, CDR2 YFSETQ. This CDR3 is 15 amino acids long. V shed 0 bases and J shed 1 base, with 9 bases lying between them. The CDR3 sequence: CASSLEGGGTDTQYF. The DNA for the CDR3 is TGCGCCAGCAGCTTGGAGGGGGGCGGCACAGATACGCAGTATTTT.

This clone was counted between two and nine times. This rearrangement joins TRBV14 to TRBJ1-3, with D uncertain. The germline gives CDR1 SGHDN, CDR2 FVKESK. Trimming took 3 bases from V and 0 from J, leaving 6 bases between them. This CDR3 has 14 residues. For the CDR3, the DNA is TGTGCCAGCAGCCAGGTCTTCTCTGGAAACACCATATATTTT. Protein: CASSQVFSGNTIYF.

The V gene is TRBV19, the J gene TRBJ2-2; 12 nucleotides match TRBD1. The CDR3 is 17 amino acids. V was clipped by 6 bases and J by 0 bases; unmatched bases: 5. Germline values: CDR1 LNHDA, CDR2 SQIVND (reference sequence). The CDR3 DNA sequence: TGTGCCAGTAGAAAGGGGACAGGGGGCGCGAACACCGGGGAGCTGTTTTTT. It specifies CASRKGTGGANTGELFF.

The rearrangement joins TRBV6-5 to TRBJ2-1; 8 bases are a match to TRBD2. Unmatched junction bases numbered 5, after V lost 3 bases and J lost 7 bases. CDR3 length: 14 amino acids. The germline CDR1 and CDR2 sequences are MNHEY and SVGAGI. The CDR3 spells CASSYGLAGNEQFF. The CDR3 region has the DNA TGTGCCAGCAGTTATGGACTAGCCGGTAATGAGCAGTTCTTC.

The rearrangement joins TRBV4-2 to TRBJ2-3; 10 bases are a match to TRBD2. The CDR3 totals 16 residues. Germline trimming cut 1 base from V and 2 bases from J; bases unmatched to any gene: 3. Germline values: CDR1 LGHNA, CDR2 YNFKEQ. The CDR3 loop is CASSQGLAGATDTQYF. CDR3 nucleotide sequence: TGTGCCAGCAGCCAAGGCCTAGCGGGGGCCACAGATACGCAGTATTTT.

V gene TRBV7-2 combines with J gene TRBJ1-2; D is possibly TRBD1 (5 bases). The CDR3 totals 13 residues. The germline V gene encodes CDR1 SGHTA and CDR2 FQGNSA. The V and J ends lost 7 bases and 3 bases respectively, with 12 bases between them. The CDR3 sequence is CASTQGGYYGYTF. The CDR3, as DNA: TGTGCCAGCACCCAGGGCGGGTACTATGGCTACACCTTC.

This clone turned up a few times. Other DNA sequences in this specimen translate into the identical CDR3. The rearrangement links TRBV5-1 to TRBJ2-3; D is possibly TRBD1 (7 bases). V was clipped by 5 bases and J by 3 bases, with 13 bases between them. The CDR3 extends over 14 amino acids. Germline CDR1 is SGHRS and CDR2 is YFSETQ. The CDR3, as DNA: TGCGCCAGCAGATTACAGGGGACTACAGATACGCAGTATTTT. This encodes CASRLQGTTDTQYF.

This clone occurred a few times. The V and J genes are TRBV11-2 and TRBJ1-1; D remains ambiguous. The CDR3 is 13 residues long. Looked up from germline, CDR1 is SGHAT and CDR2 is FQNNGV. V was shortened by 3 bases and J by 9 bases, with 14 bases between the two germline ends. Written as DNA, the CDR3 is TGTGCCAGCAGCTTCAGCAAGCAAACGAAAGCTTTCTTT. Its protein product is CASSFSKQTKAFF. The full variable domain, with the rest looked up from reference TRBV11-2 and TRBJ1-1, is EAGVAQSPRYKIIEKRQSVAFWCNPISGHATLYWYQQILGQGPKLLIQFQNNGVVDDSQLPKDRFSAERLKGVDSTLKIQPAKLEDSAVYLCASSFSKQTKAFFGQGTRLTVV.

This clone appeared a single time. The rearrangement uses TRBV5-6 and TRBJ2-5; D is unresolved. V was clipped by 1 base and J by 4 bases, with 2 bases between them. CDR3 length equals 11 residues. Germline V gives CDR1 SGHDT, CDR2 YYEEEE. CDR3 DNA sequence: TGTGCCAGCAGCTTGTCAGAGACCCAGTACTTC. The encoded protein is CASSLSETQYF.

The rearrangement joins TRBV7-3 to TRBJ2-5; D is ambiguous. Germline V gene lookup returns CDR1 SGHTA and CDR2 FQGTGA. Trimming took off 5 bases at V and 5 bases at J, with 6 bases between the two ends. The CDR3 consists of 11 residues. This chain's CDR3 is CASSTAETQYF. The CDR3 nucleotides are TGTGCCAGCAGCACTGCTGAGACCCAGTACTTC.

This CDR3 reads CASSPGTHATGELFF. CDR3 nucleotides: TGTGCCAGCAGCCCCGGGACACACGCCACCGGGGAGCTGTTTTTT. V usage is TRBV9 and J usage is TRBJ2-2; D may be TRBD1 (6 bases). V dropped 4 bases and J dropped 4 bases, with 14 bases sitting between them. Germline CDR1 is SGDLS and CDR2 is YYNGEE. The CDR3 loop spans 15 amino acids.

CDR3 DNA: TGCAGTGGTGAGGGGGCGGAGACCCAGTACTTC. It is translated as CSGEGAETQYF. The chain carries TRBV20-1 and TRBJ2-5, with 7 bases matching TRBD1. The germline gives CDR1 DFQATT, CDR2 SNEGSKA (reference sequence). This CDR3 contains 11 residues. The trim removed 7 bases at V and 5 bases at J, leaving 4 bases unmatched.